This TCR beta chain was identified during a study of blood T cell repertoires in COVID-19. Across the study: The study drew acute and convalescent COVID-19 samples from the United States, Italy and Spain. T cells, B-cell-depleted T cells, or PBMCs provided the cDNA or gDNA that served as material.

Clones were read by immunoSEQ multiplex PCR, and TCRdb kept only the in-frame ones, dropping some. The sample gives 300,000 to 400,000 clones, 80% to 90% of which show up once; around 4% is in the top ten. The CDR3 totals 14 residues. CDR1 and CDR2 from the germline V gene are MNHEY and SVGEGT. V lost 4 bases, J lost 4 bases, and 13 bases lay in between. The cohort comprised adults aged about 18 to 89 years residing in under 30 US areas. The sequence came from a woman between 40 and 55 years old with acute COVID-19. The specimen was PBMCs or T cells enriched from blood (not recorded which). This rearrangement joins TRBV6-2 or TRBV6-3 to TRBJ1-1; D call uncertain. CDR3 sequence (DNA): TGTGCCAGCAGTTCCGCAGGACGGGGCACTGAAGCTTTCTTT. Its protein product is CASSSAGRGTEAFF.